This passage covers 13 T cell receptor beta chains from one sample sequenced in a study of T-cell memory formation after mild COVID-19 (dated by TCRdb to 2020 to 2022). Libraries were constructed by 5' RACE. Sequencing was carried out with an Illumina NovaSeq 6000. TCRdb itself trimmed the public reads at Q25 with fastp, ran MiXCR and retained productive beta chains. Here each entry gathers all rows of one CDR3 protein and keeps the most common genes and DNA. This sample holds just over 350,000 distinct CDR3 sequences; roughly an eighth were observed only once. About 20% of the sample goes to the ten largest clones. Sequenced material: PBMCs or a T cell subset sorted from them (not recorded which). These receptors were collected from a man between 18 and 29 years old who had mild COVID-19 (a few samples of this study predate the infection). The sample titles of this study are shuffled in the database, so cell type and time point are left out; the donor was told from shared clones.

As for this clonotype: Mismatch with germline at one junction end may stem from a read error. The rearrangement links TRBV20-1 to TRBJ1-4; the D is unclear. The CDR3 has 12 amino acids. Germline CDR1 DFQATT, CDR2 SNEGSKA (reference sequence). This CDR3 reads CSADNTAADSVF. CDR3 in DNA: TGCAGTGCTGACAACACCGCCGCGGATTCTGTTTTT.

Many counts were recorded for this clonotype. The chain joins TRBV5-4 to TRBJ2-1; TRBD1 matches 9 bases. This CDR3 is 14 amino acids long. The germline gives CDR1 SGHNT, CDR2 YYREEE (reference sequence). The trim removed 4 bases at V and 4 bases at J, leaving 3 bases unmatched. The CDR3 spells CASSGGQGYNEQFF. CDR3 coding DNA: TGTGCCAGCAGCGGGGGACAGGGTTACAATGAGCAGTTCTTC.

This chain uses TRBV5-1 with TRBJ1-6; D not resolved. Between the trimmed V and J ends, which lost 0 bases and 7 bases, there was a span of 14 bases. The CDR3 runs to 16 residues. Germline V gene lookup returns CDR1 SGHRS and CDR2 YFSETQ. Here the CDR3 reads CASSLAGRSINSPLHF. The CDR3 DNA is TGCGCCAGCAGCTTGGCCGGCAGGAGTATCAATTCACCCCTCCACTTT. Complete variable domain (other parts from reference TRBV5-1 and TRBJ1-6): KAGVTQTPRYLIKTRGQQVTLSCSPISGHRSVSWYQQTPGQGLQFLFEYFSETQRNKGNFPGRFSGRQFSNSRSEMNVSTLELGDSALYLCASSLAGRSINSPLHFGNGTRLTVT.

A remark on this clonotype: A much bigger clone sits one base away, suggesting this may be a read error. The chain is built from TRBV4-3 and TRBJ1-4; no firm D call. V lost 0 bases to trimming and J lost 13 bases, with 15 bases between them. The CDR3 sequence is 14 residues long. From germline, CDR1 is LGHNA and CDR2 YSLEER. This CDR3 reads CASSQERRGNPLFF. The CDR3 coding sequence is TGCGCCAGCAGCCAAGAGCGCCGGGGTAATCCACTGTTTTTT.

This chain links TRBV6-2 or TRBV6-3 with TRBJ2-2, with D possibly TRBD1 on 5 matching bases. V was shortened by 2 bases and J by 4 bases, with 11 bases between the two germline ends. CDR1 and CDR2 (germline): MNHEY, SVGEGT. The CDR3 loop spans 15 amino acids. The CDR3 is CASSYNSDSTGELFF. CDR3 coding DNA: TGTGCCAGCAGTTACAACTCTGACAGCACCGGGGAGCTGTTTTTT.

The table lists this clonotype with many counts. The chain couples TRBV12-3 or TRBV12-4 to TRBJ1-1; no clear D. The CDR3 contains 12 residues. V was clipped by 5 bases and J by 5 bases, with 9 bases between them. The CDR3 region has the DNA TGTGCCAGCAGTCTGCTAGGGACTGAAGCTTTCTTT. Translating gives CASSLLGTEAFF.

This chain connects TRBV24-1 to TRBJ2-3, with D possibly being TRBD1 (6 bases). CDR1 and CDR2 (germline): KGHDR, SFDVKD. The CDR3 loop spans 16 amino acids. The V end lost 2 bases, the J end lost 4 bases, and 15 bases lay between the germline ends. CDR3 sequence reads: CATSDSQIGTSDTQYF. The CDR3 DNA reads TGTGCCACCAGTGATTCACAAATAGGGACATCAGATACGCAGTATTTT.

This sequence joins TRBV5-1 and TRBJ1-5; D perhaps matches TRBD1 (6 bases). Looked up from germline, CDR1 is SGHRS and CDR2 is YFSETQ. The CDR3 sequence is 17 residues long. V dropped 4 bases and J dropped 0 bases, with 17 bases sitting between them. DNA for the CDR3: TGCGCCAGCAGCCGTCTACCAGGACAGCTTAGCAATCAGCCCCAGCATTTT. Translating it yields CASSRLPGQLSNQPQHF.

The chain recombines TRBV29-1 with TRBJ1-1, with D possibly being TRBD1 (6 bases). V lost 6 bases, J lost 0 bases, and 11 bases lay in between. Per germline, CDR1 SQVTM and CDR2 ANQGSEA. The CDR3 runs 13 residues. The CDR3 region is CSVGGGMNTEAFF. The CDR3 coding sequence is TGCAGCGTAGGAGGGGGGATGAACACTGAAGCTTTCTTT.

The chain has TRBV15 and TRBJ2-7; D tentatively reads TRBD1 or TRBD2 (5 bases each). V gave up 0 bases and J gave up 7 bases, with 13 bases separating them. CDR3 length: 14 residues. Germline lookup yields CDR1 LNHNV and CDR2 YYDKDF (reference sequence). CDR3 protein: CATSRDISGLEQYV. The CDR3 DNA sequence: TGTGCCACCAGCAGAGATATTTCGGGGCTAGAGCAGTACGTC.

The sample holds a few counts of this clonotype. This CDR3 reads CASSSSGTGSQYF. CDR3 in DNA: TGTGCCAGCAGTTCTTCCGGGACAGGGAGTCAGTACTTC. The chain has TRBV6-5 and TRBJ2-7, with 9 bases fitting TRBD1. CDR3 length: 13 amino acids. Germline CDR1 and CDR2: MNHEY and SVGAGI. J gave up 10 bases and V 4 bases, and 8 bases lay outside the gene matches.

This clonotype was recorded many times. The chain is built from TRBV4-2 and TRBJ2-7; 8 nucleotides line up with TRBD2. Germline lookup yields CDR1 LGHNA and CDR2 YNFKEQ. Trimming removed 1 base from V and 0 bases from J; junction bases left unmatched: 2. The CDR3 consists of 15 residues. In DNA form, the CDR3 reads TGTGCCAGCAGCCAAGCGGGGGGGACCTCCTACGAGCAGTACGTC. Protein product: CASSQAGGTSYEQYV.

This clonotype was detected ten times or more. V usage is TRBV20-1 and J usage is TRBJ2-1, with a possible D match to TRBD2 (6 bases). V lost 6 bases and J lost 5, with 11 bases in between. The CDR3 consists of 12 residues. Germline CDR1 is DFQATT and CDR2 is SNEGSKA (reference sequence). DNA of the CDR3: TGCAGTGCCGGCGGGGCTCACAATGAGCAGTTCTTC. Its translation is CSAGGAHNEQFF.